This paragraph reports one T cell receptor (beta chain). Its antigen is not identified. This record belongs to a study of beta chain features in type 1 diabetes. The CDR3 runs to 15 residues. Trimming at V came to 6 bases and at J to 8 bases, leaving 7 bases not matched to a gene. The germline V gene encodes CDR1 WSHSY and CDR2 SAAADI. Study results and limitations: VDJ junctions in type 1 diabetes patients carried more deletions and fewer insertions.

Expressed TCRB transcripts were sequenced after all isolated RNA was converted to cDNA. The assay was immunoSEQ multiplex PCR, and TCRdb's table has in-frame clones only and misses some. The sample holds about 220,000 clones, about a tenth seen once. The sequence derives from a man aged 18 to 29 in good health. This chain joins TRBV10-2 and TRBJ2-1, with 13 bases that match TRBD2. Sequencing was done on a sample of central memory CD4+ T cells from blood. CDR3 region: CASRELAGGPDEQFF. The CDR3 region has the DNA TGCGCCAGCAGGGAACTAGCGGGAGGGCCGGATGAGCAGTTCTTC.